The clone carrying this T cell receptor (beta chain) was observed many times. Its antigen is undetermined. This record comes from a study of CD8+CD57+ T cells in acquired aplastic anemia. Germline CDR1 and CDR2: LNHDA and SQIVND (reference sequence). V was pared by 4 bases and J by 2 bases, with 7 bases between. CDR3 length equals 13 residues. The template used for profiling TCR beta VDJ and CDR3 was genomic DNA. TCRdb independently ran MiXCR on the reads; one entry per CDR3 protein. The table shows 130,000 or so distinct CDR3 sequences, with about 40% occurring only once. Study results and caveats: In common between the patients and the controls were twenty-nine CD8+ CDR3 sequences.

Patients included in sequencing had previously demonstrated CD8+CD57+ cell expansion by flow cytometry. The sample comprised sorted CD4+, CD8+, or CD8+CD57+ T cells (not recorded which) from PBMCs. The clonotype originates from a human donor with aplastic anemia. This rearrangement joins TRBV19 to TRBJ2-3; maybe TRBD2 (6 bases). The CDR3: CASSTGLTDTQYF. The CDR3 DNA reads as TGTGCCAGTAGTACGGGACTCACAGATACGCAGTATTTT.